The sequence of this T cell receptor (beta chain) was determined in a study of Tregs in tolerant kidney transplant recipients. Whole-study findings and limits: Tregs expanded with activated donor B cells seemed most donor-specific. Biological reproducibility was not directly addressed, but technical replication error appeared minimal. The small number of patients limits these findings pending further validation.

The germline V gene has CDR1 SGHRS and CDR2 YFSETQ. This CDR3 comprises 15 residues. V lost 4 bases, J lost 2 bases, and 15 bases lay in between. Assay: immunoSEQ multiplex PCR; the TCRdb copy retains only in-frame clones and omits some. Among 50,000 or so clones listed, roughly nine tenths were seen once. A note on this clone: The antigen remains undetermined.

This chain links TRBV5-1 with TRBJ1-1; D gene unclear. This clonotype originated in a human donor in good health. The sequenced material came from Tregs from blood. The DNA for the CDR3 is TGCGCCAGCAGCCCGGACGGTAGGGTTAACACTGAAGCTTTCTTT. This translates into CASSPDGRVNTEAFF.